This TCR beta chain comes out of a study of cytomegalovirus exposure and HLA in healthy donors. The primer mix had 60 Vbeta and 13 Jbeta primers. TCRdb's table, derived via immunoSEQ multiplex PCR, lists solely in-frame clones and lacks some. The table records about 76,000 clones, more than 75% of them present only once. Study conclusions and caveats: The study designated about 180 TCR beta chains cytomegalovirus-associated.

Comments on this clone: Antigen unknown.

The sequenced sample consisted of PBMCs. The TCR was taken from a male donor in good health and CMV-seropositive.

The CDR3, as DNA: TGTGCCACCAGCAGGGGACAGGGACAAAACATTCAGTACTTC. This encodes CATSRGQGQNIQYF. This rearrangement joins TRBV15 to TRBJ2-4; 9 bases align to TRBD1. Germline CDR1 LNHNV, CDR2 YYDKDF (reference sequence). Unmatched junction bases numbered 2, after V lost 3 bases and J lost 5 bases. The CDR3 contains 14 residues.